This paragraph reports one TCR beta chain. V was trimmed by 5 bases and J by 6 bases, leaving 19 bases between them. This CDR3 is 16 amino acids long. CDR1 is SGHTA, CDR2 FQGNSA, per germline. Assay used: immunoSEQ multiplex PCR; TCRdb lists only in-frame clones, some missing. This repertoire shows tens of thousands of clones, approximately 94% found once; its top ten account for 20% to 25%. The data belong to a study of chemoradiotherapy in HPV16-positive cancers. The TCR sequence derives from a human donor with HPV-associated anogenital cancer. Source: blood, taken from a patient who underwent chemoradiotherapy. The chain carries TRBV7-2 and TRBJ1-4; tentatively, D is TRBD1 (5 bases). As DNA, the CDR3 is TGTGCCAGCAGCCCTGCCGGTGGGGGGGGTTATGAAAAACTGTTTTTT. This codes for CASSPAGGGGYEKLFF. The whole variable domain, filled in from reference TRBV7-2 and TRBJ1-4, reads GAGVSQSPSNKVTEKGKDVELRCDPISGHTALYWYRQSLGQGLEFLIYFQGNSAPDKSGLPSDRFSAERTGGSVSTLTIQRTQQEDSAVYLCASSPAGGGGYEKLFFGSGTQLSVL.